Presented here are 26 T cell receptor beta chains from one specimen sequenced in a study of shared clonotypes between healthy human individuals (dated by TCRdb to the early 2020s). The library came from the immunoSEQ multiplex PCR assay. TCRdb limited this immuneACCESS table to in-frame rearrangements with V and J called. A share of clones is missing; checked studies link under half to unresolved V genes, and the rest is unexplained. This sample holds approximately 530,000 clones; approximately 95% were observed only once. About 0.057% of the sample rests with the top ten. The specimen sequenced was naive CD4+ T cells sorted from blood. Explained via the paper, the cell subset or site label denotes: CD45RA+ positively selected. These receptors all stem from a woman under 40 in good health.

This rearrangement joins TRBV28 to TRBJ1-1; D remains unclear. This CDR3 is built from 15 residues. Germline CDR1 reads MDHEN; CDR2 reads SYDVKM. Trimming removed 4 bases at V and 1 base at J, with 13 bases between. CDR3 loop: CASSSGPLGNTEAFF. In DNA form, the CDR3 reads TGTGCCAGCAGTTCGGGCCCCCTGGGGAACACTGAAGCTTTCTTT. The full variable domain, with the rest looked up from reference TRBV28 and TRBJ1-1, is DVKVTQSSRYLVKRTGEKVFLECVQDMDHENMFWYRQDPGLGLRLIYFSYDVKMKEKGDIPEGYSVSREKKERFSLILESASTNQTSMYLCASSSGPLGNTEAFFGQGTRLTVV.

This chain joins TRBV28 and TRBJ2-5, with 10 bases identical to TRBD2. The J call may be wrong; the DNA end is better matched by TRBJ2-7. CDR1 and CDR2 from the germline V gene are MDHEN and SYDVKM. The CDR3 loop spans 18 amino acids. CDR3 residues: CASSSPVAAGGPLYEQYF. The CDR3 DNA follows: TGTGCCAGCAGTTCTCCAGTCGCAGCGGGAGGGCCCCTCTACGAGCAGTACTTC.

J is TRBJ2-3 and V is TRBV27; D is uncertain. The CDR3 is made up of 11 amino acids. The germline gives CDR1 MNHEY, CDR2 SMNVEV (reference sequence). Trimming left V 3 bases short and J 6 bases short, with 4 bases between. The CDR3 sequence: CASSFLDTQYF. CDR3 nucleotides: TGTGCCAGCAGTTTTCTGGATACGCAGTATTTT.

The chain is built from TRBV2 and TRBJ2-7; 9 bases align to TRBD1. This CDR3 is built from 12 residues. V shed 6 bases, J shed 5 bases, and the junction held 2 bases outside the gene matches. In germline, CDR1 is SNHLY, CDR2 FYNNEI. Written as DNA, the CDR3 is TGTGCCAGCAGGGGACAGGGCGACGAGCAGTACTTC. This gives the protein CASRGQGDEQYF.

The chain links TRBV25-1 to TRBJ1-6; 7 bases are shared with TRBD1. Germline V gene lookup returns CDR1 MGHDK and CDR2 SYGVNS. V lost 1 base to trimming and J lost 7 bases; unmatched junction nucleotides: 4. CDR3 length equals 15 residues. The CDR3 region is CASSESVRGNSPLHF. DNA of the CDR3: TGTGCCAGCAGTGAATCTGTCAGGGGGAATTCACCCCTCCACTTT.

The V and J genes are TRBV6-1 and TRBJ1-4, with 10 bases fitting TRBD1. CDR3 length: 13 amino acids. CDR1 and CDR2 (germline): MNHNS, SASEGT. J gave up 8 bases and V 7 bases, and 4 bases lay outside the gene matches. The CDR3 here is CASNRDRGEKLFF. The CDR3 DNA reads as TGTGCCAGCAACCGGGACAGGGGCGAAAAACTGTTTTTT.

The chain employs TRBV27 and TRBJ2-1; 7 nucleotides line up with TRBD1. Trimming at V came to 9 bases and at J to 0 bases, leaving 2 bases not matched to a gene. The CDR3 length is 13 residues. CDR1 MNHEY and CDR2 SMNVEV come from the germline V gene (reference sequence). CDR3 bases: TGTGCCAGTAGGGGGCTCTCCTACAATGAGCAGTTCTTC. Residues: CASRGLSYNEQFF.

The chain couples TRBV10-2 to TRBJ2-5, with a tentative D call TRBD2 (5 bases). V lost 7 bases to trimming and J lost 5 bases, with 20 bases between them. The CDR3 contains 15 residues. Germline CDR1 and CDR2: WSHSY and SAAADI. CDR3 bases: TGCGCCAGCACTGGGCGGCAGAGGGCGGAGGAGACCCAGTACTTC. It yields the protein CASTGRQRAEETQYF.

This rearrangement joins TRBV19 to TRBJ2-7; D is perhaps TRBD1 (5 bases). CDR3 size: 14 residues. The germline V gene has CDR1 LNHDA and CDR2 SQIVND (reference sequence). V was cut by 6 bases and J by 2 bases, with 14 bases left in between. CDR3 nucleotides: TGTGCCAGTAGCACGACAGTCACGACCTACGAGCAGTACTTC. It is translated as CASSTTVTTYEQYF. The whole variable domain, filled in from reference TRBV19 and TRBJ2-7, reads DGGITQSPKYLFRKEGQNVTLSCEQNLNHDAMYWYRQDPGQGLRLIYYSQIVNDFQKGDIAEGYSVSREKKESFPLTVTSAQKNPTAFYLCASSTTVTTYEQYFGPGTRLTVT.

The chain combines TRBV5-1 with TRBJ2-3; D not resolved. V was cut by 4 bases and J by 1 base, with 7 bases left in between. Germline assignment: CDR1 SGHRS and CDR2 YFSETQ. The CDR3 runs 13 residues. In DNA, the CDR3 is TGCGCCAGCAGCCCAGTTGGCACAGATACGCAGTATTTT. Encoded protein: CASSPVGTDTQYF.

This clone was detected once. This rearrangement joins TRBV6-1 to TRBJ2-1, with D perhaps being TRBD1 or TRBD2 (5 bases each). With 2 bases removed from V and 12 bases from J, the gap between germline ends came to 23 bases. Germline CDR1 is MNHNS and CDR2 is SASEGT. This CDR3 spans 16 amino acids. In DNA, the CDR3 is TGTGCCAGCAGTGAAATGGGGACGGAGATTTTTGGTGGGCAGTTCTTC. This encodes CASSEMGTEIFGGQFF.

The rearrangement links TRBV21-1 to TRBJ2-7; the tabulated D call, TRBD2, remains unverified against the DNA. TRBV21-1 corresponds to a pseudogene. CDR3 length: 16 residues. The CDR3 is CASSNQEAGGSYEQYF. The CDR3 bases are TGTGCCAGCAGCAATCAGGAGGCGGGCGGCTCCTACGAGCAGTACTTC.

The chain combines TRBV4-1 with TRBJ2-5; 10 bases are a match to TRBD1. The length of the CDR3 is 15 residues. Germline V gene lookup returns CDR1 MGHRA and CDR2 YSYEKL. V shed 1 base and J 5 bases; nucleotides not matched to a gene: 4. The CDR3 DNA reads TGCGCCAGCAGCCAAGGAGACAGGGGGCGGGAGACCCAGTACTTC. Translation gives CASSQGDRGRETQYF.

Only one count was recorded for this clone. The chain employs TRBV5-5 and TRBJ2-3, with TRBD2 identical over 7 bases. CDR1 is SGHKS, CDR2 YYEKEE, per germline (reference sequence). Trimming removed 4 bases from V and 5 bases from J; junction bases left unmatched: 7. The CDR3 loop spans 14 amino acids. DNA for the CDR3: TGTGCCAGCAGCGGCGCGGGAGACCTAGATACGCAGTATTTT. Protein sequence: CASSGAGDLDTQYF.

This clone was seen a single time. The chain links TRBV28 to TRBJ1-4; TRBD1 aligns across 7 bases. The CDR3 is 15 amino acids. Losses at the gene ends were 5 bases for V and 8 bases for J; bases not matched to a gene: 11. CDR1 and CDR2 from the germline V gene are MDHEN and SYDVKM. CDR3 protein: CASSTPHRGLEKLFF. The CDR3 DNA reads TGTGCCAGCAGTACCCCTCACAGGGGCTTGGAAAAACTGTTTTTT. Full variable domain (missing parts from reference TRBV28 and TRBJ1-4): DVKVTQSSRYLVKRTGEKVFLECVQDMDHENMFWYRQDPGLGLRLIYFSYDVKMKEKGDIPEGYSVSREKKERFSLILESASTNQTSMYLCASSTPHRGLEKLFFGSGTQLSVL.

The genes are TRBV28 and TRBJ1-2, with a weak D call TRBD1 (5 bases). The V and J ends lost 2 bases and 8 bases respectively, with 15 bases between them. The germline CDR1 and CDR2 sequences are MDHEN and SYDVKM. CDR3 length: 14 residues. CDR3 sequence: CASSLRDLLLGYTF. The CDR3 coding sequence is TGTGCCAGCAGTTTAAGGGACCTCCTACTGGGCTACACCTTC.

The rearrangement links TRBV5-8 to TRBJ2-1; the match to TRBD2 covers 7 bases. This CDR3 contains 15 residues. Germline V lookup: CDR1 SGHTS, CDR2 YDEGEE. J lost 0 bases, V lost 1 base, and 1 base had no gene match. The CDR3 loop reads CASSLWGGSYNEQFF. As DNA, the CDR3 is TGTGCCAGCAGCTTGTGGGGGGGCTCCTACAATGAGCAGTTCTTC.

The count of this clone is one. The chain is built from TRBV27 and TRBJ2-1; possible D gene TRBD2, 6 bases. The ends were cut back, 1 base at V and 4 bases at J, with 11 bases in the middle. This CDR3 is 15 amino acids long. Germline values: CDR1 MNHEY, CDR2 SMNVEV (reference sequence). DNA of the CDR3: TGTGCCAGCAGTTTATATAGCGGTTTTTACAATGAGCAGTTCTTC. This translates into CASSLYSGFYNEQFF.

This sequence joins TRBV5-6 and TRBJ2-1; the D gene is possibly TRBD2 (6 bases). This CDR3 comprises 16 residues. Germline CDR1 SGHDT, CDR2 YYEEEE. The V and J ends lost 3 bases and 1 base respectively, with 14 bases between them. The CDR3 loop is CASSSLFSGSYNEQFF. CDR3 nucleotides: TGTGCCAGCAGCTCGCTCTTTAGCGGTTCCTACAATGAGCAGTTCTTC.

The chain combines TRBV2 with TRBJ2-1; 8 bases line up with TRBD1. The V and J ends lost 1 base and 3 bases, in that order; junction bases with no gene match: 5. CDR3 size: 16 residues. CDR1 and CDR2 from the germline V gene are SNHLY and FYNNEI. As DNA, the CDR3 is TGTGCCAGCAGTGAAGAGGGCAGGGGGCTCTACAATGAGCAGTTCTTC. Residues: CASSEEGRGLYNEQFF.

The rearrangement links TRBV6-5 to TRBJ1-2; 8 nucleotides agree with TRBD1. The CDR3 runs to 12 residues. In germline, CDR1 is MNHEY, CDR2 SVGAGI. V lost 5 bases, J lost 6 bases, and 2 bases stayed unmatched. This CDR3 is CASSGDRNGYTF. The CDR3 bases are TGTGCCAGCAGTGGGGACAGGAATGGCTACACCTTC.

This chain joins TRBV11-2 and TRBJ1-2; D is unresolved. V was cut by 3 bases and J by 8 bases, with 25 bases left in between. This CDR3 comprises 17 residues. The germline V gene has CDR1 SGHAT and CDR2 FQNNGV. The CDR3 here is CASSFVQPETPSGGYTF. As DNA, the CDR3 is TGTGCCAGCAGCTTTGTTCAACCCGAGACCCCTTCAGGAGGCTACACCTTC.

The CDR3 DNA reads as TGTGCCAGCAGTCGCTGGACAGGGAGAACCTACGAGCAGTACTTC. This codes for CASSRWTGRTYEQYF. The chain recombines TRBV28 with TRBJ2-7, with 8 bases matching TRBD1. CDR1 and CDR2 from the germline V gene are MDHEN and SYDVKM. The CDR3 is made up of 15 amino acids. J lost 2 bases, V lost 5 bases, and 8 bases had no gene match.

The rearrangement joins TRBV5-1 to TRBJ2-2; D possibly corresponds to TRBD1 (6 bases). The CDR3 is 17 amino acids. Deletions cut 1 base from V and 0 bases from J, with 13 bases between. CDR1 and CDR2 (germline): SGHRS, YFSETQ. DNA for the CDR3: TGCGCCAGCAGCTTGAGACAGGCCTCAACGAACACCGGGGAGCTGTTTTTT. It is translated as CASSLRQASTNTGELFF.

The V gene is TRBV19, the J gene TRBJ2-5, with 9 bases identical to TRBD1. Germline CDR1 reads LNHDA; CDR2 reads SQIVND (reference sequence). J lost 9 bases, V lost 3 bases, and 11 bases had no gene match. The CDR3 runs to 15 residues. The chain's CDR3 is CASSISRDRVLSQYF. For the CDR3, the DNA is TGTGCCAGTAGTATTTCCCGGGACAGGGTGTTGTCCCAGTACTTC.

J is TRBJ1-6 and V is TRBV5-8; 7 bases line up with TRBD1. Trimming took 2 bases from V and 8 from J; bases not matched to a gene: 1. The CDR3 spans 13 residues. Looked up from germline, CDR1 is SGHTS and CDR2 is YDEGEE. CDR3 nucleotide sequence: TGTGCCAGCAGCTTAGACAGGGATTCACCCCTCCACTTT. Translation: CASSLDRDSPLHF.